The clone carrying this T cell receptor beta chain occurred a few times. This record belongs to a study of T cell changes during pregnancy in multiple sclerosis. The repertoire was sequenced with immunoSEQ multiplex PCR; TCRdb's copy has only in-frame clones and lacks some. Here the sample spans about 68,000 clones, more than 80% being singletons. This CDR3 is 12 amino acids long. CDR1 LGHNA and CDR2 YNFKEQ come from the germline V gene. V was clipped by 4 bases and J by 4 bases, with 5 bases between them. The clonotype comes from a female donor with multiple sclerosis, enrolled in a pregnancy study. The chain uses TRBV4-2 and TRBJ1-5; D is unresolved. The input for sequencing was peripheral blood, taken in the second trimester of pregnancy. CDR3 protein: CASSRLNQPQHF. In DNA, the CDR3 is TGTGCCAGCAGCCGACTTAATCAGCCCCAGCATTTT.